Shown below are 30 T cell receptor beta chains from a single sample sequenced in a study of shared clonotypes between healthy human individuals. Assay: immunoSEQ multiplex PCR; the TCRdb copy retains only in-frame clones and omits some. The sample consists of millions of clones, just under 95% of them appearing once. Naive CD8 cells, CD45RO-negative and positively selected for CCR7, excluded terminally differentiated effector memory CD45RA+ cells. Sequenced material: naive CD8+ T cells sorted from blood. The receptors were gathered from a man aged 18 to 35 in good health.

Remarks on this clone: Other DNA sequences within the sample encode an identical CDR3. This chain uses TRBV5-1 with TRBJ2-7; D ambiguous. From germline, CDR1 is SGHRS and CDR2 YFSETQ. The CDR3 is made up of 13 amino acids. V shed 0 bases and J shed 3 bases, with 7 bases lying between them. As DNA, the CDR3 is TGCGCCAGCAGCTTGGAGCAGCTCTACGAGCAGTACTTC. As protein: CASSLEQLYEQYF.

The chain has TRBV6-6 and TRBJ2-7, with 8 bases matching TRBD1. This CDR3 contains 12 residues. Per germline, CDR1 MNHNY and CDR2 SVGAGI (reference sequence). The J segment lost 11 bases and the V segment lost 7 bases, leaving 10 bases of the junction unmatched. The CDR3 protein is CASTPQPGQEYF. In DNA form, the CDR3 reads TGTGCCAGCACTCCACAACCGGGACAGGAGTACTTC.

The CDR3 bases are TGTGCCAGCAGTTTATACAGGAGCACCGGGGAGCTGTTTTTT. Its translation: CASSLYRSTGELFF. The rearrangement joins TRBV27 to TRBJ2-2, with D perhaps matching TRBD1 (5 bases). CDR3 length: 14 residues. Between the trimmed V and J ends, which lost 1 base and 4 bases, there was a span of 7 bases. Germline assignment: CDR1 MNHEY and CDR2 SMNVEV (reference sequence).

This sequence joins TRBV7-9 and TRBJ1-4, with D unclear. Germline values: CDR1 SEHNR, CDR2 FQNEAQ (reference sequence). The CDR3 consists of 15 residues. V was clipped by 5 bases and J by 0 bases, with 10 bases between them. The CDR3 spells CASSPSGTTNEKLFF. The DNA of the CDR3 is TGTGCCAGCAGCCCCTCGGGGACAACTAATGAAAAACTGTTTTTT.

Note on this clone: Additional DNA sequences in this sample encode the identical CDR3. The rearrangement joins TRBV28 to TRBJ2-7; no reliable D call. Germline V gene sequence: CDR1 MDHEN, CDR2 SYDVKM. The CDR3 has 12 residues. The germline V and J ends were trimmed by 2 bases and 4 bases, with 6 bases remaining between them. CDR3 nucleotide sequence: TGTGCCAGCAGTTTAACTGGATACGAGCAGTACTTC. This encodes CASSLTGYEQYF.

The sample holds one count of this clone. CDR3 region: CASSQEWDSRNTEAFF. The CDR3 nucleotides read TGCGCCAGCAGCCAAGAGTGGGACAGCAGGAACACTGAAGCTTTCTTT. The chain is built from TRBV4-3 and TRBJ1-1; 7 nucleotides line up with TRBD1. Per the germline V gene, CDR1 is LGHNA and CDR2 is YSLEER. The junction had 5 bases not matched to a gene; V was cut back by 0 bases and J by 1 base. This CDR3 is built from 16 residues.

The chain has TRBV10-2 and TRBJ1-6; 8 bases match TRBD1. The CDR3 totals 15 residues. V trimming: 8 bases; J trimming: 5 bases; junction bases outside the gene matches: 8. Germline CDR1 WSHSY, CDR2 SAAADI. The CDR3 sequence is CASGIQGADNSPLHF. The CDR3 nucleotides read TGCGCCAGCGGAATCCAGGGGGCCGATAATTCACCCCTCCACTTT.

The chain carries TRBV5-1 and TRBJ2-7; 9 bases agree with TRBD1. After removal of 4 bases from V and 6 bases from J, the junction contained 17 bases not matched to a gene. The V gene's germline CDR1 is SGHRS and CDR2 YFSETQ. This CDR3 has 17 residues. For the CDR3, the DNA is TGCGCCAGCAGCCCGACTCTTTTGGGACAGGGACGGCTCGAGCAGTACTTC. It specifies CASSPTLLGQGRLEQYF.

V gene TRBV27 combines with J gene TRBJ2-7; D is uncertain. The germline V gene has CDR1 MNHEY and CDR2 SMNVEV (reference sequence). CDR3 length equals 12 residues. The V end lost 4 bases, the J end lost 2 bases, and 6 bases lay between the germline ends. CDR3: CASSSLAYEQYF. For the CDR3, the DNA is TGTGCCAGCAGTTCCCTGGCCTACGAGCAGTACTTC.

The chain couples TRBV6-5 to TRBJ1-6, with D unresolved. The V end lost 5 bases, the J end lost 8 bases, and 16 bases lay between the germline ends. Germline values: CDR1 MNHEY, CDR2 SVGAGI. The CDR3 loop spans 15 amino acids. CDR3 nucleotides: TGTGCCAGCAGTCCCCAGATAACAGATTATTCACCCCTCCACTTT. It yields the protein CASSPQITDYSPLHF.

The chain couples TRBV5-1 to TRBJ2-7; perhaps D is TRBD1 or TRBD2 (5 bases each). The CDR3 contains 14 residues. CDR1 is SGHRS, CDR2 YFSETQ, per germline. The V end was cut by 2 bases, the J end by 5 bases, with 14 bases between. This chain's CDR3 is CASSFRDRRDEQYF. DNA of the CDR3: TGCGCCAGCAGCTTCCGGGACCGTCGGGACGAGCAGTACTTC.

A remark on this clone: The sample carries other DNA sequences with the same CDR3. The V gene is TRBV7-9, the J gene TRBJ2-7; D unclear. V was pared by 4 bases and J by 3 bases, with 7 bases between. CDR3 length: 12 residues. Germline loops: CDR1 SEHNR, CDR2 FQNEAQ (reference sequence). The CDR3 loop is CASSSRSYEQYF. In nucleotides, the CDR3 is TGTGCCAGCAGCTCCAGAAGCTACGAGCAGTACTTC. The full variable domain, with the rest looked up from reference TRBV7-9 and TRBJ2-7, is DTGVSQNPRHKITKRGQNVTFRCDPISEHNRLYWYRQTLGQGPEFLTYFQNEAQLEKSRLLSDRFSAERPKGSFSTLEIQRTEQGDSAMYLCASSSRSYEQYFGPGTRLTVT.

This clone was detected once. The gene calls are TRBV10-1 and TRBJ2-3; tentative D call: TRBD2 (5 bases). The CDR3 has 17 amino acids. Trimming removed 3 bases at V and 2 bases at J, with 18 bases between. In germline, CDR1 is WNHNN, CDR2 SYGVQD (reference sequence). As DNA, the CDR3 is TGCGCCAGCAGTGATTCCCCCGACTATTCTTCCACAGATACGCAGTATTTT. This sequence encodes CASSDSPDYSSTDTQYF.

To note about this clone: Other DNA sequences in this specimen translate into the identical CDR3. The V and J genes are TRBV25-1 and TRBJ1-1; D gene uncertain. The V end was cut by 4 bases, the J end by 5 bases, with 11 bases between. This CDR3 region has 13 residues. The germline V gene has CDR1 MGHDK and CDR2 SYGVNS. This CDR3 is CASSVGWETEAFF. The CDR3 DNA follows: TGTGCCAGCAGTGTTGGGTGGGAGACTGAAGCTTTCTTT.

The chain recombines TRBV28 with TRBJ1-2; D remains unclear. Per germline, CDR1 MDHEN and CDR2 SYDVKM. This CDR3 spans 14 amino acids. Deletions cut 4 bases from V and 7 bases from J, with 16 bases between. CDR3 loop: CASSSATSLGGYTF. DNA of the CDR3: TGTGCCAGCAGTTCCGCGACTTCTCTCGGTGGCTACACCTTC.

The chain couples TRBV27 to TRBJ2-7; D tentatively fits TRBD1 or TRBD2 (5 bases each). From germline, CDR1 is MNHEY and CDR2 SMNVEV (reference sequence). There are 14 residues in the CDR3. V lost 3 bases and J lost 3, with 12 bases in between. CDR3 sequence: CASSFTGPVYEQYF. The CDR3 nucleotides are TGTGCCAGCAGTTTCACGGGACCCGTCTACGAGCAGTACTTC.

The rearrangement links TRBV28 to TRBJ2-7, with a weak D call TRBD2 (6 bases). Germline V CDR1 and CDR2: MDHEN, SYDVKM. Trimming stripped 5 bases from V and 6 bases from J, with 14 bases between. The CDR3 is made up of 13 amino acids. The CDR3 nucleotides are TGTGCCAGCAGTGCCCTTCGGGGACTCGAGCAGTACTTC. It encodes CASSALRGLEQYF. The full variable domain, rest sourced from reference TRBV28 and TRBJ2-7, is DVKVTQSSRYLVKRTGEKVFLECVQDMDHENMFWYRQDPGLGLRLIYFSYDVKMKEKGDIPEGYSVSREKKERFSLILESASTNQTSMYLCASSALRGLEQYFGPGTRLTVT.

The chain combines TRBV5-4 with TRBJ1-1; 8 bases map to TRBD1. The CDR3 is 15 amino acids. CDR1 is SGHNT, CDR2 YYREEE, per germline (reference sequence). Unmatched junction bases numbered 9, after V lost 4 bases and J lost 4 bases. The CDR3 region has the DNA TGTGCCAGCAGCGAAACGACAGGGGCCCTCACTGAAGCTTTCTTT. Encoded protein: CASSETTGALTEAFF.

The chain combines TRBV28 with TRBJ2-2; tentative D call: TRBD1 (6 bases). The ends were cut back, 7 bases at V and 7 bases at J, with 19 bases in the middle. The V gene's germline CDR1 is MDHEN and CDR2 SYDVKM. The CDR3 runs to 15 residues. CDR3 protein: CASTRTQGIGGELFF. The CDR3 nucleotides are TGTGCCAGCACCCGGACACAGGGAATCGGCGGGGAGCTGTTTTTT.

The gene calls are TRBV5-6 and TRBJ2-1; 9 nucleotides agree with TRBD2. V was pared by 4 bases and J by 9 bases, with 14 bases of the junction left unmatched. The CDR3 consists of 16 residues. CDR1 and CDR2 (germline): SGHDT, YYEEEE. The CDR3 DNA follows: TGTGCCAGCAGCGACGGGAAGCGGGAGGTGGTAGGTGAGCAGTTCTTC. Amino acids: CASSDGKREVVGEQFF.

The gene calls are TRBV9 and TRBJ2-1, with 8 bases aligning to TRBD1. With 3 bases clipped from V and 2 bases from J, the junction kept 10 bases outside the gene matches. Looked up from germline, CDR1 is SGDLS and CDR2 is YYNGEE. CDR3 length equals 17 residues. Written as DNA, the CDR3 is TGTGCCAGCAGCGGGCAAAGCGACAGGGGAGCCTACAATGAGCAGTTCTTC. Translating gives CASSGQSDRGAYNEQFF. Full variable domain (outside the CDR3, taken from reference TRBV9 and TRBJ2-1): DSGVTQTPKHLITATGQRVTLRCSPRSGDLSVYWYQQSLDQGLQFLIQYYNGEERAKGNILERFSAQQFPDLHSELNLSSLELGDSALYFCASSGQSDRGAYNEQFFGPGTRLTVL.

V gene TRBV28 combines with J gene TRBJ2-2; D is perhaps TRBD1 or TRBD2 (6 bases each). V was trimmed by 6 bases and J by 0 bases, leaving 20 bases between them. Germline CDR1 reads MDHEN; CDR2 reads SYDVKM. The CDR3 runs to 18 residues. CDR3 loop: CASRPFAGHLSNTGELFF. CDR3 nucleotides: TGTGCCAGCAGGCCCTTCGCGGGACACCTCTCGAACACCGGGGAGCTGTTTTTT.

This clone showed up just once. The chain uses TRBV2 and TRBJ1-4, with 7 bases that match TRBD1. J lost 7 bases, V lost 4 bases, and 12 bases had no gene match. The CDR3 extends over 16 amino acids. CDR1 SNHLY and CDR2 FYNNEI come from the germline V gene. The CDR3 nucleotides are TGTGCCAGCAGTGGAGGGACAGTTCTAGGCGGTGAAAAACTGTTTTTT. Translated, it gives CASSGGTVLGGEKLFF.

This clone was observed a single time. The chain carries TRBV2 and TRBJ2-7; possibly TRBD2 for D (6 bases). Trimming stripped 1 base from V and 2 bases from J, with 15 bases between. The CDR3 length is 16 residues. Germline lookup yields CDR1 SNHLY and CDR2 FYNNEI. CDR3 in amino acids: CASSEGSIAEPYEQYF. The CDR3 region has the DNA TGTGCCAGCAGTGAAGGGAGCATAGCGGAGCCCTACGAGCAGTACTTC.

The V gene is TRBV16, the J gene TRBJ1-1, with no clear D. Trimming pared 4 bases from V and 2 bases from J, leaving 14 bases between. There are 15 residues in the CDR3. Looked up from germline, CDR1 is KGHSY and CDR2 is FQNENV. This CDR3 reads CASSLGRRINTEAFF. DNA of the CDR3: TGTGCCAGCAGCCTCGGCAGGCGGATTAACACTGAAGCTTTCTTT.

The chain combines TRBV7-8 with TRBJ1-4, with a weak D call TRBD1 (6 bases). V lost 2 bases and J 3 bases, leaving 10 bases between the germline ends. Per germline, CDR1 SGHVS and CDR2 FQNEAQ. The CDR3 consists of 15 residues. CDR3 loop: CASSLTGPPNEKLFF. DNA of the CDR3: TGTGCCAGCAGCTTAACAGGGCCACCTAATGAAAAACTGTTTTTT.

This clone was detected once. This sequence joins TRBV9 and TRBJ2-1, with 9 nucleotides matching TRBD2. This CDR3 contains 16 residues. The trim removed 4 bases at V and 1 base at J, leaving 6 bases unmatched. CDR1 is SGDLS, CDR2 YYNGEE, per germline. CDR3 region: CASSPRTSASYNEQFF. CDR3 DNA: TGTGCCAGCAGCCCCCGGACTAGCGCGTCCTACAATGAGCAGTTCTTC.

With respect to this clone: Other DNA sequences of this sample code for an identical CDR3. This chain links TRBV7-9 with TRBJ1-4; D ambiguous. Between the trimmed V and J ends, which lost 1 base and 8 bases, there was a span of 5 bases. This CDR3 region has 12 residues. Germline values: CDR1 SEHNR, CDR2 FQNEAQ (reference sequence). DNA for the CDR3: TGTGCCAGCAGCTTAGGGGCGGAAAAACTGTTTTTT. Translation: CASSLGAEKLFF. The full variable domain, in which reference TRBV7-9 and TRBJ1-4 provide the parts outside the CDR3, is DTGVSQNPRHKITKRGQNVTFRCDPISEHNRLYWYRQTLGQGPEFLTYFQNEAQLEKSRLLSDRFSAERPKGSFSTLEIQRTEQGDSAMYLCASSLGAEKLFFGSGTQLSVL.

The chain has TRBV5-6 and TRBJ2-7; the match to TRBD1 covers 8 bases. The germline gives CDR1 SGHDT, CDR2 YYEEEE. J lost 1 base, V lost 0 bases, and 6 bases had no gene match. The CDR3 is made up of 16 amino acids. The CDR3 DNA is TGTGCCAGCAGCTTGGAAACAGGGGGTATGTCCTACGAGCAGTACTTC. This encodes CASSLETGGMSYEQYF.

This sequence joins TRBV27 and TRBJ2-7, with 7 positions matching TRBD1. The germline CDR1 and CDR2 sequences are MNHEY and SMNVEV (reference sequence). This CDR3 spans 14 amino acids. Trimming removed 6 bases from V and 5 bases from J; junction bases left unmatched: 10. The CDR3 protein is CASSIRDSTNEQYF. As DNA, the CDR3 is TGTGCCAGCAGCATACGGGACAGTACTAACGAGCAGTACTTC.